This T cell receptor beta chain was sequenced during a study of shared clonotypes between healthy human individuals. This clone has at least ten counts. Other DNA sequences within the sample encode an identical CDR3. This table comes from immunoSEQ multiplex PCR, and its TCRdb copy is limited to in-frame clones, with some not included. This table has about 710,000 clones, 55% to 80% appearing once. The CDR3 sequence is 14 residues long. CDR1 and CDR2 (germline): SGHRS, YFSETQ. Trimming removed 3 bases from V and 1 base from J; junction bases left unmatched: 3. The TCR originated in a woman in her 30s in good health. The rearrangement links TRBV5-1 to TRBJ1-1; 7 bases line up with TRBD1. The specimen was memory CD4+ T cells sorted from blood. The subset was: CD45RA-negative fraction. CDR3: CASSSGTENTEAFF. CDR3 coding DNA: TGCGCCAGCAGCTCCGGGACAGAGAACACTGAAGCTTTCTTT.